The clone carrying this T cell receptor (beta chain) appeared many times. Germline V lookup: CDR1 SGHVS, CDR2 FQNEAQ. The CDR3 runs 14 residues. V shed 1 base and J shed 6 bases, with 12 bases lying between them. Exclusions: uncontrolled infection, other autoimmune disease, pregnancy, lactation. The sample comes from a study of T cells in Graves' hyperthyroidism and ophthalmopathy. RNA transcripts provided the source from which TCR beta CDR3 regions were amplified. During a first-round RT-PCR of the TCR CDR3, the HTBI primer set was used. In TCRdb, the multiplex PCR reads were re-called with MiXCR into one record per CDR3 protein. In the table there are fewer than 450,000 distinct CDR3 sequences, about 17% of which are singletons.

The chain links TRBV7-8 to TRBJ1-2, with D unresolved. The TCR was taken from a woman aged 25 to 45 with Graves' hyperthyroidism that later progressed to Graves' ophthalmopathy. The source material was blood. The CDR3 here is CASSLVRASDGYTF. The CDR3 nucleotides read TGTGCCAGCAGCTTAGTCCGGGCGTCGGATGGCTACACCTTC.